The 8 T cell receptor beta chains below come from one sample, sequenced in a study of response to subunit inactivated influenza vaccine. TCRdb ran MiXCR on the RT-PCR reads and lists one entry per CDR3 protein. The data hold around 580,000 distinct CDR3 sequences, with 12% observed a single time. Source: PBMCs from blood, taken on the day of vaccination. These receptors all come from a man in his fifties or sixties who received an inactivated influenza vaccine.

This clonotype was recorded only once. The V call is TRBV20-1, the J call TRBJ2-1, with D unresolved. The length of the CDR3 is 14 residues. Germline V lookup: CDR1 DFQATT, CDR2 SNEGSKA (reference sequence). With 0 bases removed from V and 4 bases from J, the gap between germline ends came to 10 bases. CDR3: CSAREGLNYNEQFF. The CDR3 nucleotides are TGCAGTGCTAGAGAAGGCCTAAATTACAATGAGCAGTTCTTC.

This clonotype was counted between two and nine times. The chain recombines TRBV29-1 with TRBJ2-7; 7 nucleotides match TRBD2. There are 15 residues in the CDR3. V trimming: 0 bases; J trimming: 1 base; junction bases outside the gene matches: 6. CDR1 and CDR2 (germline): SQVTM, ANQGSEA. The chain's CDR3 is CSVEDFAGESYEQYF. The CDR3 nucleotides are TGCAGCGTTGAAGATTTTGCGGGGGAGTCCTACGAGCAGTACTTC.

The V gene is TRBV5-1, the J gene TRBJ2-5; no clear D. The V and J ends lost 3 bases and 7 bases respectively, with 13 bases between them. This CDR3 is built from 13 residues. Per the germline V gene, CDR1 is SGHRS and CDR2 is YFSETQ. CDR3 nucleotide sequence: TGCGCCAGCAGCTCGGATGGGGTTGGGACCCAGTACTTC. Its translation is CASSSDGVGTQYF.

Here the CDR3 DNA reads TGTGCCAGCAGAAGCAGGGTCACCTCTGGAAACACCATATATTTT. The encoded protein is CASRSRVTSGNTIYF. The chain employs TRBV12-3 or TRBV12-4 and TRBJ1-3; possibly TRBD1 for D (5 bases). The CDR3 loop spans 15 amino acids. Trimming took off 6 bases at V and 0 bases at J, with 12 bases between the two ends.

The chain is built from TRBV7-3 and TRBJ2-1; possibly TRBD2 for D (6 bases). The germline V and J ends were trimmed by 4 bases and 6 bases, with 16 bases remaining between them. The CDR3 contains 15 residues. Per the germline V gene, CDR1 is SGHTA and CDR2 is FQGTGA. The CDR3 loop reads CASSSTSITLNEQFF. DNA of the CDR3: TGTGCCAGCAGCTCAACTAGCATCACCCTCAATGAGCAGTTCTTC. The full variable domain, completed using reference TRBV7-3 and TRBJ2-1, is GAGVSQTPSNKVTEKGKYVELRCDPISGHTALYWYRQSLGQGPEFLIYFQGTGAADDSGLPNDRFFAVRPEGSVSTLKIQRTERGDSAVYLCASSSTSITLNEQFFGPGTRLTVL.

The chain carries TRBV2 and TRBJ2-4, with a weak D call TRBD1 (6 bases). Between the trimmed V and J ends, which lost 6 bases and 11 bases, there was a span of 14 bases. Germline CDR1 SNHLY, CDR2 FYNNEI. The CDR3 runs to 12 residues. This CDR3 reads CASSWTARLQYF. In DNA form, the CDR3 reads TGTGCCAGCAGCTGGACAGCCCGACTTCAGTACTTC.

This clonotype was seen a few times. The chain is built from TRBV5-1 and TRBJ1-1; D call uncertain. Germline V lookup: CDR1 SGHRS, CDR2 YFSETQ. Trimming stripped 1 base from V and 1 base from J, with 11 bases between. This CDR3 contains 15 residues. CDR3 DNA: TGCGCCAGCAGCTTGTATGATACGGGGAACACTGAAGCTTTCTTT. Translation: CASSLYDTGNTEAFF.

The genes are TRBV19 and TRBJ1-2; 9 bases agree with TRBD1. Trimming took 4 bases from V and 3 from J; bases not matched to a gene: 3. This CDR3 contains 14 residues. Germline values: CDR1 LNHDA, CDR2 SQIVND (reference sequence). CDR3 nucleotides: TGTGCCAGTAGTAACCGGGACAGGGACTATGGCTACACCTTC. Its translation is CASSNRDRDYGYTF.